Following are 31 T cell receptor beta chains from one sample sequenced in a study of blood T cell repertoires in COVID-19 (dated by TCRdb to about 2020). The library was built by means of the immunoSEQ multiplex PCR assay. In its TCRdb copy, this immuneACCESS table keeps in-frame sequences only and misses some clones. Where compared with another copy, unresolved V genes explain less than half of these, and the others have no known cause. The sample table lists roughly 40,000 clones, 90% of them with a count of one. The top ten clonotypes cover roughly 3.1% of the sample. The sample was peripheral blood. These receptors originate from a man aged 50-60 years with active COVID-19.

The J gene is TRBJ1-1, the V gene TRBV7-2; D perhaps matches TRBD1 (5 bases). This CDR3 has 14 amino acids. Germline CDR1 is SGHTA and CDR2 is FQGNSA. V gave up 5 bases and J gave up 2 bases, with 12 bases separating them. CDR3 amino acids: CASSTQVANTEAFF. Here the CDR3 DNA reads TGTGCCAGCAGCACACAGGTTGCCAACACTGAAGCTTTCTTT.

CDR3 sequence: CASKPGYSNQPQHF. CDR3 bases: TGTGCCAGCAAACCAGGATATAGCAATCAGCCCCAGCATTTT. The chain uses TRBV6-5 and TRBJ1-5; D gene unclear. The CDR3 spans 14 residues. Trimming shortened V by 7 bases and J by 0 bases, and 10 bases separated the two germline ends. Germline V lookup: CDR1 MNHEY, CDR2 SVGAGI.

This chain joins TRBV6-5 and TRBJ2-7; TRBD2 is a possible D gene (6 bases). Looked up from germline, CDR1 is MNHEY and CDR2 is SVGAGI. This CDR3 spans 14 amino acids. Trimming pared 1 base from V and 2 bases from J, leaving 9 bases between. The CDR3 loop reads CASSYWGDTYEQYF. In DNA, the CDR3 is TGTGCCAGCAGTTACTGGGGGGATACCTACGAGCAGTACTTC.

The gene calls are TRBV10-1 and TRBJ2-2, with D perhaps matching TRBD1 (5 bases). Germline CDR1 and CDR2: WNHNN and SYGVQD (reference sequence). This CDR3 has 17 amino acids. V lost 0 bases to trimming and J lost 4 bases, with 15 bases between them. CDR3 coding DNA: TGCGCCAGCAGTGAGTCGCGCTCCGGCCAGGGCACCGGGGAGCTGTTTTTT. It codes for CASSESRSGQGTGELFF.

The chain couples TRBV5-1 to TRBJ2-2; perhaps TRBD2 as D (7 bases). Trimming removed 5 bases from V and 6 bases from J, with 17 bases in between. Germline V lookup: CDR1 SGHRS, CDR2 YFSETQ. The CDR3 has 15 amino acids. In DNA, the CDR3 is TGCGCCAGCAGTTCGATCGGGGGGCACTCCGGGGAGCTGTTTTTT. Its translation: CASSSIGGHSGELFF.

This rearrangement joins TRBV7-2 to TRBJ2-6; D gene uncertain. CDR1 and CDR2 (germline): SGHTA, FQGNSA. The CDR3 has 17 amino acids. The V end lost 1 base, the J end lost 4 bases, and 14 bases lay between the germline ends. The CDR3 sequence is CASSLVASPSGANVLTF. The CDR3 DNA is TGTGCCAGCAGCTTAGTGGCTAGTCCGTCGGGGGCCAACGTCCTGACTTTC.

This chain joins TRBV10-2 and TRBJ1-5; tentatively, D is TRBD1 (5 bases). CDR1 is WSHSY, CDR2 SAAADI, per germline. The CDR3 consists of 15 residues. Trimming took off 8 bases at V and 6 bases at J, with 20 bases between the two ends. CDR3 in DNA: TGCGCCAGCTGTCTAGCGGGGGGTGGCGGTCAGCCCCAGCATTTT. Translating it yields CASCLAGGGGQPQHF.

The V gene is TRBV4-3, the J gene TRBJ1-5; TRBD1 might be the D (5 bases). This CDR3 has 15 amino acids. V lost 0 bases and J 4 bases, leaving 10 bases between the germline ends. Germline V lookup: CDR1 LGHNA, CDR2 YSLEER. The chain's CDR3 is CASSQETGGNQPQHF. CDR3 DNA sequence: TGCGCCAGCAGCCAAGAAACAGGCGGTAATCAGCCCCAGCATTTT.

This sequence joins TRBV11-2 and TRBJ1-6; tentatively, D is TRBD1 (5 bases). V was pared by 4 bases and J by 0 bases, with 10 bases between. The CDR3 spans 16 residues. Germline CDR1 is SGHAT and CDR2 is FQNNGV. CDR3 loop: CASSSRVSSYNSPLHF. In nucleotides, the CDR3 is TGTGCCAGCAGCTCCAGGGTTAGCTCCTATAATTCACCCCTCCACTTT.

The V gene is TRBV28, the J gene TRBJ2-7; D not resolved. This CDR3 has 12 amino acids. Germline-derived CDR1 and CDR2 are MDHEN and SYDVKM. Trimming shortened V by 2 bases and J by 2 bases, and 4 bases separated the two germline ends. In DNA form, the CDR3 reads TGTGCCAGCAGTTTACCTCCCTACGAGCAGTACTTC. Its translation is CASSLPPYEQYF.

The rearrangement joins TRBV6-6 to TRBJ1-2; 8 bases map to TRBD1. Germline V gene sequence: CDR1 MNHNY, CDR2 SVGAGI (reference sequence). With 6 bases clipped from V and 7 bases from J, the junction kept 7 bases outside the gene matches. This CDR3 spans 13 amino acids. The CDR3 is CASSQDRAIGYTF. DNA for the CDR3: TGTGCCAGCAGCCAGGACAGGGCCATTGGCTACACCTTC.

The genes are TRBV30 and TRBJ2-5, with 9 bases lining up with TRBD2. CDR3 length equals 13 residues. V trimming: 3 bases; J trimming: 4 bases; junction bases outside the gene matches: 3. Germline CDR1 GTSNPN, CDR2 SVGIG (reference sequence). As DNA, the CDR3 is TGTGCCTGGAGAAGGCGGGGGGGAGAGACCCAGTACTTC. Protein: CAWRRRGGETQYF.

The chain recombines TRBV30 with TRBJ2-1; D gene ambiguous. This CDR3 has 15 residues. With 2 bases removed from V and 3 bases from J, the gap between germline ends came to 14 bases. Germline values: CDR1 GTSNPN, CDR2 SVGIG (reference sequence). CDR3 in amino acids: CAWSISSGDYNEQFF. CDR3 coding DNA: TGTGCCTGGAGTATATCTAGTGGTGACTACAATGAGCAGTTCTTC.

The J gene is TRBJ1-4, the V gene TRBV30; the match to TRBD1 covers 8 bases. The CDR3 runs to 15 residues. V dropped 2 bases and J dropped 3; count of bases not matched to a gene: 5. The V gene's germline CDR1 is GTSNPN and CDR2 SVGIG (reference sequence). CDR3 nucleotides: TGTGCCTGGAGTCAAGGACAGGGCCCTAATGAAAAACTGTTTTTT. This gives the protein CAWSQGQGPNEKLFF.

The V call is TRBV7-8, the J call TRBJ1-5; D is uncertain. This CDR3 has 17 residues. V lost 4 bases and J lost 0, with 16 bases in between. Germline CDR1 SGHVS, CDR2 FQNEAQ. CDR3 sequence (DNA): TGTGCCAGCAGCTCAACATCCAGTCTTTATAGCAATCAGCCCCAGCATTTT. Protein: CASSSTSSLYSNQPQHF.

The chain carries TRBV10-3 and TRBJ1-1, with unresolved D. This CDR3 has 13 amino acids. CDR1 is ENHRY, CDR2 SYGVKD, per germline. Trimming left V 3 bases short and J 4 bases short, with 9 bases between. CDR3 residues: CAISEERSTEAFF. CDR3 bases: TGTGCCATCAGTGAAGAGCGGAGCACTGAAGCTTTCTTT.

The CDR3 DNA reads as TGTGCCACCAGCCTGGGACTAGCGGGATACAATGAGCAGTTCTTC. Translated: CATSLGLAGYNEQFF. The gene calls are TRBV15 and TRBJ2-1; 13 bases agree with TRBD2. The V gene's germline CDR1 is LNHNV and CDR2 YYDKDF (reference sequence). The CDR3 spans 15 residues. The junction had 2 bases not matched to a gene; V was cut back by 5 bases and J by 4 bases.

J is TRBJ2-7 and V is TRBV5-5; possibly TRBD2 for D (5 bases). This CDR3 region has 12 residues. Germline CDR1 reads SGHKS; CDR2 reads YYEKEE (reference sequence). Trimming removed 4 bases from V and 8 bases from J, with 13 bases in between. CDR3: CASSGEWWKQYF. CDR3 in DNA: TGTGCCAGCAGCGGGGAGTGGTGGAAGCAGTACTTC.

This chain joins TRBV10-3 and TRBJ2-1; possible D gene TRBD2, 5 bases. Looked up from germline, CDR1 is ENHRY and CDR2 is SYGVKD. This CDR3 comprises 13 residues. V was pared by 4 bases and J by 5 bases, with 9 bases between. The CDR3 nucleotides are TGTGCCATCAGTGGGGGAGCGGACAATGAGCAGTTCTTC. Its translation is CAISGGADNEQFF.

The V call is TRBV30, the J call TRBJ2-6; tentatively, D is TRBD1 (6 bases). The ends were cut back, 4 bases at V and 2 bases at J, with 12 bases in the middle. The germline V gene has CDR1 GTSNPN and CDR2 SVGIG (reference sequence). The CDR3 is 15 amino acids. The CDR3 DNA reads TGTGCCTGGAACTCCGGACAGCCTGGGGCCAACGTCCTGACTTTC. As protein: CAWNSGQPGANVLTF.

This clone was seen a single time. The chain has TRBV5-1 and TRBJ1-1; perhaps TRBD1 as D (5 bases). The ends were cut back, 7 bases at V and 1 base at J, with 14 bases in the middle. The CDR3 covers 14 residues. In germline, CDR1 is SGHRS, CDR2 YFSETQ. The CDR3 nucleotides are TGCGCCAGCCAGCAGGGATTAAAGAACACTGAAGCTTTCTTT. It codes for CASQQGLKNTEAFF.

This clone came up a few times. The chain combines TRBV27 with TRBJ1-2, with TRBD1 as a possible D gene (5 bases). The germline V and J ends were trimmed by 3 bases and 7 bases, with 12 bases remaining between them. The CDR3 extends over 13 amino acids. Looked up from germline, CDR1 is MNHEY and CDR2 is SMNVEV (reference sequence). CDR3 residues: CASSFEGRGGYTF. The CDR3 coding sequence is TGTGCCAGCAGTTTCGAGGGGCGGGGTGGCTACACCTTC.

The rearrangement uses TRBV10-3 and TRBJ2-1; maybe TRBD1 (5 bases). The CDR3 is 16 residues long. Looked up from germline, CDR1 is ENHRY and CDR2 is SYGVKD. Trimming shortened V by 5 bases and J by 0 bases, and 14 bases separated the two germline ends. The CDR3 region is CAISPFGASSYNEQFF. DNA for the CDR3: TGTGCCATCAGTCCCTTTGGGGCTAGCTCCTACAATGAGCAGTTCTTC.

The chain has TRBV4-1 and TRBJ2-3, with D possibly being TRBD1 (5 bases). The ends were cut back, 0 bases at V and 4 bases at J, with 17 bases in the middle. CDR1 and CDR2 (germline): MGHRA, YSYEKL. CDR3 length equals 17 residues. CDR3 nucleotides: TGCGCCAGCAGCCAAGAATGGGGCAGGGTCGACCCAGATACGCAGTATTTT. It encodes CASSQEWGRVDPDTQYF.

J is TRBJ1-1 and V is TRBV7-3; tentatively, D is TRBD1 (5 bases). Germline CDR1 reads SGHTA; CDR2 reads FQGTGA. Trimming removed 5 bases from V and 3 bases from J, with 10 bases in between. The CDR3 loop spans 13 amino acids. The CDR3 nucleotides are TGTGCCAGCAGCCTGGACAAGGACACTGAAGCTTTCTTT. It codes for CASSLDKDTEAFF.

The V and J genes are TRBV6-2 or TRBV6-3 and TRBJ1-1; tentatively, D is TRBD1 (5 bases). The CDR3 loop spans 12 amino acids. In germline, CDR1 is MNHEY, CDR2 SVGEGT. The V end was cut by 4 bases, the J end by 7 bases, with 10 bases between. Here the CDR3 reads CASSFGTGEAFF. The CDR3 bases are TGTGCCAGCAGTTTCGGTACAGGTGAAGCTTTCTTT.

This chain uses TRBV7-8 with TRBJ2-1; 9 nucleotides match TRBD1. This CDR3 contains 16 residues. V dropped 5 bases and J dropped 8; count of bases not matched to a gene: 13. Germline CDR1 is SGHVS and CDR2 is FQNEAQ. The CDR3 DNA reads as TGTGCCAGCAGCCGACACAGCATACAGGGGGCGGATGAGCAGTTCTTC. Translated: CASSRHSIQGADEQFF.

The chain has TRBV7-2 and TRBJ2-7, with 7 nucleotides matching TRBD2. This CDR3 has 14 amino acids. The ends lost 6 bases at V and 2 bases at J; junction bases unmatched: 7. The germline V gene has CDR1 SGHTA and CDR2 FQGNSA. The CDR3 protein is CASSSAGVTYEQYF. Written as DNA, the CDR3 is TGTGCCAGCAGTTCCGCGGGGGTTACCTACGAGCAGTACTTC.

V is TRBV28 and J is TRBJ1-1, with unresolved D. Germline lookup yields CDR1 MDHEN and CDR2 SYDVKM. The CDR3 covers 13 residues. Between the trimmed V and J ends, which lost 10 bases and 0 bases, there was a span of 12 bases. CDR3 DNA sequence: TGTGCCACCACAAACACAATGAACACTGAAGCTTTCTTT. This encodes CATTNTMNTEAFF.

This chain connects TRBV21-1 to TRBJ2-1; no check of the table's D call, TRBD1, against the DNA was made. TRBV21-1 is a listed pseudogene. CDR3 length: 17 residues. For the CDR3, the DNA is TGTGCCAGCACTAAAGCGGGTCTCAGGGGGTCTGCCAATGAGCAGTTCTTC. Translation: CASTKAGLRGSANEQFF.

Comments on this clone: Other DNA sequences within the sample encode an identical CDR3. The chain combines TRBV5-4 with TRBJ2-3; tentative D call: TRBD2 (6 bases). Trimming cost V 1 base and J 4 bases, with 7 bases left between them. Germline lookup yields CDR1 SGHNT and CDR2 YYREEE (reference sequence). The CDR3 length is 13 residues. In DNA form, the CDR3 reads TGTGCCAGCAGCTTGAGCGGGTCAGATACGCAGTATTTT. This sequence encodes CASSLSGSDTQYF.